Sequencing of this T cell receptor beta chain was carried out in a study of cytomegalovirus exposure and HLA in healthy donors. General observations from the study: Reportedly, HLA-A and HLA-B alleles of most subjects were accurately predicted from TCR beta. In a later analysis, a missense DCLRE1C variant was linked to TCR beta V- and J-gene trimming. Rare sequences made up most TCRs, while some public TCRs were found in many donors.

This clone was picked up one time. The antigen is undetermined. Germline CDR1 and CDR2: SGHRS and YFSETQ. The CDR3 is 16 amino acids. J lost 4 bases, V lost 4 bases, and 12 bases had no gene match. This PCR relied on a set of 60 Vbeta primers and 13 Jbeta primers. Method: immunoSEQ multiplex PCR; TCRdb's copy keeps in-frame clones and lacks some. Seen here are around 150,000 clones, 80% to 90% observed once, and the top ten hold approximately 12%. The source material was PBMCs. The receptor's source is a man aged 45-65 years in good health and CMV-seropositive. The chain couples TRBV5-1 to TRBJ1-1; 8 positions match TRBD1. CDR3 protein: CASSSRQGRGGTEAFF. For the CDR3, the DNA is TGCGCCAGCAGCAGCCGACAGGGGCGGGGGGGCACTGAAGCTTTCTTT.